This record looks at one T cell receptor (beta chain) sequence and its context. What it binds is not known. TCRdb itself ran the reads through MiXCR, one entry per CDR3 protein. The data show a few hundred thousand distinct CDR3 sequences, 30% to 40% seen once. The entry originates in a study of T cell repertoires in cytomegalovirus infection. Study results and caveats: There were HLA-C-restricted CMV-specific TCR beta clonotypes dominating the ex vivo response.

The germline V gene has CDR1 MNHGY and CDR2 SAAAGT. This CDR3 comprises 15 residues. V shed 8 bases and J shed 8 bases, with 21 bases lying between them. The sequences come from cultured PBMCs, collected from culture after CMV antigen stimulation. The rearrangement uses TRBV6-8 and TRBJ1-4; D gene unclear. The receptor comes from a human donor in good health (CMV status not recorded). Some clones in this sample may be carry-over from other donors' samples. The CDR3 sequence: CASSPPGRELEKLFF. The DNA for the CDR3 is TGTGCCAGCTCTCCTCCGGGCCGAGAGCTCGAAAAACTGTTTTTT.